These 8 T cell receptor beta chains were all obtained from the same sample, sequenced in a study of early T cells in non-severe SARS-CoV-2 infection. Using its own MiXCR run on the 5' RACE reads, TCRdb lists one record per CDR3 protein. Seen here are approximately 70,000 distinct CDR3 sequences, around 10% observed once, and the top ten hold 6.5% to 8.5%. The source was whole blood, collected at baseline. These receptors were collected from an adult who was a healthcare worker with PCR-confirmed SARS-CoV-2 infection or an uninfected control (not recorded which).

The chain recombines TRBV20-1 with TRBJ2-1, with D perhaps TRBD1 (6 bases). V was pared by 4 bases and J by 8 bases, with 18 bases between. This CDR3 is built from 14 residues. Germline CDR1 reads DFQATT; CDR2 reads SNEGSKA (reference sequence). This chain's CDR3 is CSAILATGSDEQFF. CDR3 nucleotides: TGCAGTGCTATCTTAGCGACAGGAAGCGATGAGCAGTTCTTC.

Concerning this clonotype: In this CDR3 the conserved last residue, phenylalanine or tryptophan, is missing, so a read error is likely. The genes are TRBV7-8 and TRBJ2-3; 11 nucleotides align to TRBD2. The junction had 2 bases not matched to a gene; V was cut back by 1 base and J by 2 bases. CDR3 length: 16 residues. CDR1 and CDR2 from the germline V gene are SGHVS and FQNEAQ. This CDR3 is CASSLVSGGATDTQYS. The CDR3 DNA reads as TGTGCCAGCAGCTTAGTTAGCGGGGGGGCCACAGATACGCAGTATTCT.

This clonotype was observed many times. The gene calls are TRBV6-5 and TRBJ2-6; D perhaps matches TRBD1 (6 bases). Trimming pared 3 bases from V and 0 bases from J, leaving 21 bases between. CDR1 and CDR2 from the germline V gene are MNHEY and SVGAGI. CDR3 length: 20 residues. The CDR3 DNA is TGTGCCAGCAGTTATTCGAAGTCACAGGGCCGCGGCTCTGGGGCCAACGTCCTGACTTTC. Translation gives CASSYSKSQGRGSGANVLTF.

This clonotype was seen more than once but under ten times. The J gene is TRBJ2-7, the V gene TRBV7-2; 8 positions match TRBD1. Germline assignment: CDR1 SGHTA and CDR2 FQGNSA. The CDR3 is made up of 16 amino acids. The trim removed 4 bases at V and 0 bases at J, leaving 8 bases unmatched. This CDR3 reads CASSSKTGATSYEQYF. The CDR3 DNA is TGTGCCAGCAGCTCCAAGACAGGGGCTACCTCCTACGAGCAGTACTTC.

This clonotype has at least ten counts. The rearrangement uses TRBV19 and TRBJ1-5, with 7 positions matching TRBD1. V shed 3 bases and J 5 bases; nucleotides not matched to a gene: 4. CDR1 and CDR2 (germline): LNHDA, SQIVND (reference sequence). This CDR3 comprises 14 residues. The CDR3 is CASSITGDDQPQHF. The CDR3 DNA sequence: TGTGCCAGTAGTATTACAGGGGATGATCAGCCCCAGCATTTT.

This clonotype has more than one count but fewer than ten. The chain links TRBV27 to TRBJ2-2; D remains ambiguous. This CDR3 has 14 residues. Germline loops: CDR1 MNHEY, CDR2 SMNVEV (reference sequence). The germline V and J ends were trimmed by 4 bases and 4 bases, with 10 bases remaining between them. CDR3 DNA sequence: TGTGCCAGCAGTTCCAACTATCTCACCGGGGAGCTGTTTTTT. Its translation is CASSSNYLTGELFF.

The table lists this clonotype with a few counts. The CDR3 loop reads CASSSTWGTGELFF. The DNA for the CDR3 is TGTGCCAGCAGCTCGACGTGGGGCACCGGGGAGCTGTTTTTT. The chain joins TRBV7-3 to TRBJ2-2; D remains ambiguous. The CDR3 contains 14 residues. Trimming shortened V by 4 bases and J by 4 bases, and 10 bases separated the two germline ends. Per the germline V gene, CDR1 is SGHTA and CDR2 is FQGTGA.

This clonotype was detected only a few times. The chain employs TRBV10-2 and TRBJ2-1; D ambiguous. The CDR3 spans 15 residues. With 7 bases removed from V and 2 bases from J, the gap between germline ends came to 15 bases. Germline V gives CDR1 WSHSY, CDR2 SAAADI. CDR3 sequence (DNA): TGCGCCAGCACCCCATGGACCGAAGCCTACAATGAGCAGTTCTTC. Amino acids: CASTPWTEAYNEQFF.